Presented here are 26 T cell receptor beta chains from one specimen sequenced in a study of T cells expressing NK-cell markers. From its re-call of the 5' RACE reads, TCRdb lists each CDR3 protein once, without DNA. The sample shows some 280,000 distinct CDR3 sequences, and about 0.39% sits with its ten largest clones. The specimen was blood T cells: a sorted CD56 or NKG2C T cell subset, CD4+ or CD8+ T cells, or bulk PBMC T cells (not recorded which). These receptors were taken from a man in his late teens or twenties in good health.

The chain joins TRBV7-3 to TRBJ2-3; absent DNA, TCRdb's TRBD2 call cannot be checked. CDR3 length: 14 amino acids. Germline-derived CDR1 and CDR2 are SGHTA and FQGTGA. CDR3 amino acids: CASSRWSGEDTQYF.

The V and J genes are TRBV20-1 and TRBJ1-1. The germline gives CDR1 DFQATT, CDR2 SNEGSKA (reference sequence). The CDR3 has 16 residues. CDR3 sequence: CSARGWESGFNTEAFF.

This rearrangement joins TRBV11-1 to TRBJ1-1. The germline gives CDR1 SGHAT, CDR2 FQDESV (reference sequence). The CDR3 sequence is 13 residues long. The CDR3 reads CASSSLGITEAFF. The full variable domain, its missing parts supplied by reference TRBV11-1 and TRBJ1-1, is EAEVAQSPRYKITEKSQAVAFWCDPISGHATLYWYRQILGQGPELLVQFQDESVVDDSQLPKDRFSAERLKGVDSTLKIQPAELGDSAMYLCASSSLGITEAFFGQGTRLTVV.

The chain recombines TRBV2 with TRBJ2-1; TCRdb names TRBD2, which stays unverified in the absence of DNA. The CDR3 is 14 amino acids. Germline V gene sequence: CDR1 SNHLY, CDR2 FYNNEI. CDR3 protein: CASSEGLAGVSQLF.

This rearrangement joins TRBV12-5 to TRBJ1-1. The CDR3 runs to 14 residues. Per the germline V gene, CDR1 is LGHNT and CDR2 is FRNRAP. This CDR3 reads CASGLRGRGAEAFF.

The chain couples TRBV19 to TRBJ2-4; there is no DNA to check the TCRdb D call of TRBD2. The CDR3 consists of 14 residues. The V gene's germline CDR1 is LNHDA and CDR2 SQIVND (reference sequence). CDR3 loop: CASRVSGTKNIQYF. The variable domain in full, completed from reference TRBV19 and TRBJ2-4, reads DGGITQSPKYLFRKEGQNVTLSCEQNLNHDAMYWYRQDPGQGLRLIYYSQIVNDFQKGDIAEGYSVSREKKESFPLTVTSAQKNPTAFYLCASRVSGTKNIQYFGAGTRLSVL.

The V call is TRBV6-2 or TRBV6-3, the J call TRBJ2-1; the D call of TRBD1 rests on TCRdb alone, since no DNA is present to check it. CDR3 length: 17 residues. CDR1 is MNHEY and CDR2 is SVGEGT in the germline V gene. The CDR3 region is CASSDPEIGRRSNEQFF.

V and J are TRBV6-1 and TRBJ2-1. This CDR3 is 12 amino acids long. CDR1 is MNHNS, CDR2 SASEGT, per germline. CDR3 residues: CASSEFSNEQFF.

The V gene is TRBV24-1, the J gene TRBJ2-5; TCRdb selects TRBD1, and the lack of DNA leaves this call unchecked. The CDR3 is 15 residues long. Germline V CDR1 and CDR2: KGHDR, SFDVKD. CDR3 protein: CATSDLMDIQETQYF.

V usage is TRBV6-5 and J usage is TRBJ2-3; TCRdb names TRBD1, which stays unverified in the absence of DNA. Germline CDR1 is MNHEY and CDR2 is SVGAGI. The CDR3 extends over 16 amino acids. The CDR3 loop reads CASSYAPQGATDTQYF.

The V call is TRBV20-1, the J call TRBJ2-2; TCRdb reports TRBD1, a call that lacks DNA to check it against. Germline V CDR1 and CDR2: DFQATT, SNEGSKA (reference sequence). The CDR3 covers 15 residues. CDR3 region: CSARLTDLRTGELFF.

The chain uses TRBV12-3 or TRBV12-4 and TRBJ2-2; the D call of TRBD1 rests on TCRdb alone, since no DNA is present to check it. The CDR3 is made up of 14 amino acids. CDR3 region: CASSPGTGGGELFF.

V usage is TRBV21-1 and J usage is TRBJ1-3; TCRdb's D call, TRBD1, is unchecked because there is no DNA. TRBV21-1 is designated a pseudogene. The CDR3 has 12 amino acids. This chain's CDR3 is CASSGFGNTIYF.

The chain carries TRBV6-5 and TRBJ1-2. Germline CDR1 is MNHEY and CDR2 is SVGAGI. The CDR3 is 11 residues long. The CDR3 here is CASSAGFGYTF.

This chain joins TRBV7-2 and TRBJ1-1. Germline CDR1 and CDR2: SGHTA and FQGNSA. This CDR3 comprises 12 residues. The CDR3 protein is CASSLGAGSAFF.

The chain is built from TRBV30 and TRBJ2-5; checking the TCRdb D call of TRBD1 is not possible without DNA. The CDR3 sequence is 11 residues long. Germline V gene lookup returns CDR1 GTSNPN and CDR2 SVGIG (reference sequence). The chain's CDR3 is CALSGGETQYF.

The chain is built from TRBV2 and TRBJ2-5; TCRdb selects TRBD1, and the lack of DNA leaves this call unchecked. Per germline, CDR1 SNHLY and CDR2 FYNNEI. The CDR3 is 12 residues long. The CDR3 loop reads CASRTGGETQYF. The full variable domain, rest sourced from reference TRBV2 and TRBJ2-5, is EPEVTQTPSHQVTQMGQEVILRCVPISNHLYFYWYRQILGQKVEFLVSFYNNEISEKSEIFDDQFSVERPDGSNFTLKIRSTKLEDSAMYFCASRTGGETQYFGPGTRLLVL.

This chain joins TRBV7-8 and TRBJ1-2. The CDR3 is made up of 14 amino acids. Germline CDR1 is SGHVS and CDR2 is FQNEAQ. The CDR3 loop is CASHLDSTNYGYTF. Looking up the rest from reference TRBV7-8 and TRBJ1-2 gives the full variable domain: GAGVSQSPRYKVAKRGQDVALRCDPISGHVSLFWYQQALGQGPEFLTYFQNEAQLDKSGLPSDRFFAERPEGSVSTLKIQRTQQEDSAVYLCASHLDSTNYGYTFGSGTRLTVV.

The gene calls are TRBV6-1 and TRBJ2-3; TCRdb names TRBD1, which stays unverified in the absence of DNA. Germline V gene sequence: CDR1 MNHNS, CDR2 SASEGT. The CDR3 length is 14 residues. CDR3: CASSEGEGRDTQYF.

V is TRBV5-1 and J is TRBJ2-1; TCRdb returns TRBD2, unconfirmable since there is no DNA. Germline assignment: CDR1 SGHRS and CDR2 YFSETQ. The CDR3 has 18 amino acids. The CDR3 region is CASSLRTSGLDSYNEQFF.

This chain's CDR3 is CASNRGGTDYSEKLFF. The rearrangement uses TRBV5-1 and TRBJ1-4. The CDR3 sequence is 16 residues long. Per the germline V gene, CDR1 is SGHRS and CDR2 is YFSETQ.

This chain uses TRBV12-3 or TRBV12-4 with TRBJ2-1. The CDR3 covers 16 residues. The CDR3 sequence is CASRTIGLRSYNEQFF.

This chain joins TRBV7-2 and TRBJ1-3. Germline V CDR1 and CDR2: SGHTA, FQGNSA. This CDR3 is 13 amino acids long. CDR3 loop: CASSSTSGNTIYF.

The rearrangement joins TRBV24-1 to TRBJ2-1. Germline V CDR1 and CDR2: KGHDR, SFDVKD. This CDR3 is 15 amino acids long. The CDR3 reads CATSDLIRQTNEQFF.

The chain is built from TRBV10-3 and TRBJ1-1; TCRdb selects TRBD1, and the lack of DNA leaves this call unchecked. Germline V gene lookup returns CDR1 ENHRY and CDR2 SYGVKD. The CDR3 spans 15 residues. This CDR3 reads CAISTLQDGNTEAFF.

The chain uses TRBV29-1 and TRBJ2-1; the D call from TCRdb, TRBD2, cannot be confirmed without DNA. Per the germline V gene, CDR1 is SQVTM and CDR2 is ANQGSEA. This CDR3 is built from 14 residues. The chain's CDR3 is CSVEETSGRMEQFF.